A selection of T cell receptor beta chains follows, all from one sample in a study of cytomegalovirus exposure and HLA in healthy donors. TCRdb's table, derived via immunoSEQ multiplex PCR, lists solely in-frame clones and lacks some. The sample has about 160,000 clones, about 71% seen once. Sequencing was carried out using PBMCs. The receptor source for this set is a woman aged 25-40 years in good health and CMV-seronegative. The CDR3 runs from the conserved cysteine through the conserved F or W.

cdr3_length j_call v_call cdr3_aa
16 TRBJ2-3 TRBV9 CASSLSPGAGTDTQYF
14 TRBJ2-2 TRBV6-1 CASKRGGPGGELFF
16 TRBJ1-4 TRBV19 CASSPNGGGRGEKLFF
17 TRBJ2-1 TRBV2 CASKGLAGGRRGNEQFF
15 TRBJ1-2 TRBV28 CASSADRGGNYGYPF
13 TRBJ2-2 TRBV10-3 CAISVQVTGELFF
13 TRBJ2-2 TRBV9 CASSGTDTGELFF
16 TRBJ2-3 TRBV7-3 CAGSIGLAGLTDTQYF
14 TRBJ1-2 TRBV5-6 CASSYGQGSYGYTF
16 TRBJ2-5 TRBV7-8 CASSHSRLAVRETQYF
10 TRBJ1-1 TRBV29-1 CSVQNTEAFF
14 TRBJ1-1 TRBV10-3 CAISVGARNTEAFF
14 TRBJ2-7 TRBV28 CASSEGTLLYEQYF
15 TRBJ2-6 TRBV2 CASSGGGPGANVLTF
14 TRBJ2-2 TRBV18 CASSPPRITGELFF
15 TRBJ1-5 TRBV7-8 CASMAGTGGNQPQHF
13 TRBJ2-7 TRBV6-1 CASRVGQYYEQYF
12 TRBJ2-5 TRBV28 CASRVAGETQYF
16 TRBJ2-7 TRBV19 CASSIGVGASTYEQYF
16 TRBJ1-6 TRBV4-3 CASSQGRDRGNSPLHF
13 TRBJ2-3 TRBV9 CASSVDWTDTQYF
14 TRBJ2-1 TRBV7-2 CASSLTGGYNEQFF
15 TRBJ2-3 TRBV9 CASSLAGGQTDTQYF
11 TRBJ1-1 TRBV29-1 CAEGVDTEAFF
13 TRBJ2-7 TRBV7-6 CASSLGQNYEQYF
14 TRBJ2-5 TRBV7-2 CASSPLGGRETQYF
14 TRBJ2-7 TRBV5-1 CASSFDRGSDEQYF